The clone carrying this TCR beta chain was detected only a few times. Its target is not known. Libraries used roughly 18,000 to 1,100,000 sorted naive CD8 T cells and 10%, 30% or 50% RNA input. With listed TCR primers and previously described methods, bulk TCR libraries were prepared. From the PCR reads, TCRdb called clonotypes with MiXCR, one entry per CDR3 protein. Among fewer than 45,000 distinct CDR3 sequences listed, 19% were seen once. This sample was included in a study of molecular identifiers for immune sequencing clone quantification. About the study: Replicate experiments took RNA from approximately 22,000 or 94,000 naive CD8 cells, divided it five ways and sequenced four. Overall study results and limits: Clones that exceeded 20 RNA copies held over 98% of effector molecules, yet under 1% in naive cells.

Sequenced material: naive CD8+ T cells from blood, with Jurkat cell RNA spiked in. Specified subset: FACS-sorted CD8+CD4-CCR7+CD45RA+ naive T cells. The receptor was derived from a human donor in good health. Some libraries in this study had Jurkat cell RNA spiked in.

The CDR3 DNA follows: TGTGCCATCGGTGCCGGGACTAGCTCCTACGAGCAGTACTTC. As protein: CAIGAGTSSYEQYF. The chain uses TRBV10-3 and TRBJ2-7, with 8 bases fitting TRBD2. Germline values: CDR1 ENHRY, CDR2 SYGVKD. The CDR3 runs 14 residues. The ends lost 8 bases at V and 0 bases at J; junction bases unmatched: 6.